This T cell receptor beta chain was documented in a study of T cells in localized non-small cell lung cancer. Some clones are missing from TCRdb's copy, which holds only in-frame ones; the method was immunoSEQ multiplex PCR. The profile shows about 19,000 clones, approximately 90% of them singletons. Study results and limitations: In adjacent lung appeared a median around 59 of the top 100 tumor clones. In the blood, greater T cell density corresponded to longer overall survival. Because sequencing included only one region (of the tumor), heterogeneity remains possible.

This CDR3 region has 14 residues. Germline V gene sequence: CDR1 MNHNY, CDR2 SVGAGI (reference sequence). Trimming removed 0 bases from V and 6 bases from J, with 11 bases in between. Comments on this clone: The antigen is unknown.

This receptor was obtained from a male donor aged 60 or over with stage I squamous cell lung carcinoma. The chain uses TRBV6-6 and TRBJ2-5; D gene ambiguous. Source: peripheral blood, taken before any cancer treatment. CDR3 sequence reads: CASSYSVTQKTQYF. CDR3 nucleotide sequence: TGTGCCAGCAGTTACTCGGTGACTCAAAAGACCCAGTACTTC.